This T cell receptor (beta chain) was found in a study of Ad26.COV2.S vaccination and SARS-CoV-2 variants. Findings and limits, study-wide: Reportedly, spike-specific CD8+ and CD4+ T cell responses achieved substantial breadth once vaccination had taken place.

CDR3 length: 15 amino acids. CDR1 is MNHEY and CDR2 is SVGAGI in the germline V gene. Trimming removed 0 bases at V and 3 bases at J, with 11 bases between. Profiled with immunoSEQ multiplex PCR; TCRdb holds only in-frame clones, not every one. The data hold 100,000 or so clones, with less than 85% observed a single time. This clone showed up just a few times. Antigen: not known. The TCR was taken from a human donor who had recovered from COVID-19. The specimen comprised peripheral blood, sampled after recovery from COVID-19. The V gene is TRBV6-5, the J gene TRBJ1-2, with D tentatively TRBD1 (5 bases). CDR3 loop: CASSYSNRGDYGYTF. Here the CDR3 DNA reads TGTGCCAGCAGTTACTCGAATAGGGGCGACTATGGCTACACCTTC.